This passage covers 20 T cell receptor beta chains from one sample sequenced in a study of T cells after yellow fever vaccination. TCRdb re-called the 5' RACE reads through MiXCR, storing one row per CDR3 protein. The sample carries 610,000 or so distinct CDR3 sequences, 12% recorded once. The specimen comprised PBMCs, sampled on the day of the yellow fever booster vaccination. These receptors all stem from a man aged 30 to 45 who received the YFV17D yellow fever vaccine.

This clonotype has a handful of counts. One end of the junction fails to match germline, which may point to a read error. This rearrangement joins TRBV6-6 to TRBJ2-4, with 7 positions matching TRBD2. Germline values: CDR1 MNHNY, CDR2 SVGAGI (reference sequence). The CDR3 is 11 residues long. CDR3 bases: TGTGCCGGCGGTAGCGGGCCCCGGATTCTGTTC. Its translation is CAGGSGPRILF.

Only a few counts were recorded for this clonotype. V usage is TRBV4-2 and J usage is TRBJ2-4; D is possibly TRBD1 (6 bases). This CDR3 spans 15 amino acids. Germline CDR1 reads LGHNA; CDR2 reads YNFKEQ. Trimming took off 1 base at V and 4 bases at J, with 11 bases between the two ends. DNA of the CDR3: TGTGCCAGCAGCCAAGTGGTAGGGACAAAAAACATTCAGTACTTC. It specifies CASSQVVGTKNIQYF.

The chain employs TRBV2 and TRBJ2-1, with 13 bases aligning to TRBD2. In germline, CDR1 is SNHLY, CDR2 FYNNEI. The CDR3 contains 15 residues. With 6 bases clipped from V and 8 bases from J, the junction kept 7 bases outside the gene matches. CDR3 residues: CASRDGLAGVYEQFF. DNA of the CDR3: TGTGCCAGCAGAGACGGACTAGCGGGAGTTTATGAGCAGTTCTTC.

CDR3 sequence reads: CASPHTPRDRELYEQFF. The CDR3 DNA reads as TGCGCCAGCCCCCATACGCCGAGGGACAGGGAGCTCTATGAGCAGTTCTTC. The chain is built from TRBV10-2 and TRBJ2-1, with TRBD1 matching over 9 bases. The CDR3 loop spans 17 amino acids. V lost 8 bases to trimming and J lost 8 bases; unmatched junction nucleotides: 19. CDR1 and CDR2 from the germline V gene are WSHSY and SAAADI.

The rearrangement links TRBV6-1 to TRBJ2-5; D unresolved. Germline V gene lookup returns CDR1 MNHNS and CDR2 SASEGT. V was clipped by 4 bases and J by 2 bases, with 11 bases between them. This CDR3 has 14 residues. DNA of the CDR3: TGTGCCAGCAGTGTAGGACCACGACAAGAGACCCAGTACTTC. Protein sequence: CASSVGPRQETQYF.

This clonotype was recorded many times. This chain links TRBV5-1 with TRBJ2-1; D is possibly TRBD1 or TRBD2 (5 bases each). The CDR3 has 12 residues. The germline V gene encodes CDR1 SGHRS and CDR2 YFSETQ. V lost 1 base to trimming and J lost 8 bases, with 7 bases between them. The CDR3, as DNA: TGCGCCAGCAGCTTGATGGGGGATGAGCAGTTCTTC. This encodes CASSLMGDEQFF.

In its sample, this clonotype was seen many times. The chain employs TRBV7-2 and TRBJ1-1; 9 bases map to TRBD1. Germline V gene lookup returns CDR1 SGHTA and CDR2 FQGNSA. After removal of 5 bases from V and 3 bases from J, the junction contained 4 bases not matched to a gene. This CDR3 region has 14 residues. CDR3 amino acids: CASSAQGADTEAFF. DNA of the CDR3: TGTGCCAGCAGCGCACAGGGGGCGGACACTGAAGCTTTCTTT.

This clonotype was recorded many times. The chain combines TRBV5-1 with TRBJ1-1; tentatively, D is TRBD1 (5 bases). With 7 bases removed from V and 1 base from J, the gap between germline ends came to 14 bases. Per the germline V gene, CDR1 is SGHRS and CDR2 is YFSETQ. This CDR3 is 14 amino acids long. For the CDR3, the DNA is TGCGCCAGCTCTGGGGCCATAGGGAACACTGAAGCTTTCTTT. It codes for CASSGAIGNTEAFF.

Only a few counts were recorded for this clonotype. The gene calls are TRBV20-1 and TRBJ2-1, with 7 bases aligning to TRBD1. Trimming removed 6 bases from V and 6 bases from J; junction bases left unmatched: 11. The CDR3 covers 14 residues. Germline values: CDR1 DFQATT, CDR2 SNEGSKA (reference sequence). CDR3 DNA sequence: TGCAGTGCGCTGGTAGGGACAGTCATCAATGAGCAGTTCTTC. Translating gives CSALVGTVINEQFF.

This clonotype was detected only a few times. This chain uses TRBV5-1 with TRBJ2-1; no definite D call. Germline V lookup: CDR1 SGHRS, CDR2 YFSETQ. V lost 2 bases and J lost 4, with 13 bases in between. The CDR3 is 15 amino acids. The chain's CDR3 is CASSFTMSSYNEQFF. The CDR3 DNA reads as TGCGCCAGCAGCTTTACCATGTCCTCTTACAATGAGCAGTTCTTC. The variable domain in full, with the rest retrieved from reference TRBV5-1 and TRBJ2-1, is KAGVTQTPRYLIKTRGQQVTLSCSPISGHRSVSWYQQTPGQGLQFLFEYFSETQRNKGNFPGRFSGRQFSNSRSEMNVSTLELGDSALYLCASSFTMSSYNEQFFGPGTRLTVL.

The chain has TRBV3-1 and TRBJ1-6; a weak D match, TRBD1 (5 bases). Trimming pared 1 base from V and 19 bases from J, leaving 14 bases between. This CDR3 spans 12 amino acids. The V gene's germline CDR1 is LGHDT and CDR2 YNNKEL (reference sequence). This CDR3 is CASSQGPGTAHF. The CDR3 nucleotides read TGTGCCAGCAGCCAAGGCCCGGGGACGGCTCACTTT.

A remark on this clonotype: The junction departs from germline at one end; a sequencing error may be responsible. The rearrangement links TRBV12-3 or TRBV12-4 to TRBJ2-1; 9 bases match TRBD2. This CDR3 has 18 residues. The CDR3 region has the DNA TGTGCCTGCAGTTTTGCTGCGGGAGGGAGGAGATCCTACAATGAGCAGTTCTTC. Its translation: CACSFAAGGRRSYNEQFF.

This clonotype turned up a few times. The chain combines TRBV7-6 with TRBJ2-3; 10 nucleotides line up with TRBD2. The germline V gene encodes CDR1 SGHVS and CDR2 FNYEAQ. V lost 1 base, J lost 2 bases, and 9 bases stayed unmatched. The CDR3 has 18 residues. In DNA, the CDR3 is TGTGCCAGCAGCTTAGTGGCTAGCGGGAGTAGCTACACAGATACGCAGTATTTT. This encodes CASSLVASGSSYTDTQYF.

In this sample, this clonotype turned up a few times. The chain's CDR3 is CATSDLQETQYF. For the CDR3, the DNA is TGTGCCACCAGTGACCTTCAAGAGACCCAGTACTTC. The V and J genes are TRBV24-1 and TRBJ2-5, with no clear D. The germline V gene encodes CDR1 KGHDR and CDR2 SFDVKD. V was clipped by 4 bases and J by 2 bases, with 4 bases between them. This CDR3 region has 12 residues.

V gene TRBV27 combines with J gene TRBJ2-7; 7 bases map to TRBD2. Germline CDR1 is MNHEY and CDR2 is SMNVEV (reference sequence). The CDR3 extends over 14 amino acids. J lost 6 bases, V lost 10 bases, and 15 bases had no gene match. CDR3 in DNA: TGTGCCACCTCGACGGCGGGAGTAGTGGGCGAGCAGTACTTC. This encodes CATSTAGVVGEQYF.

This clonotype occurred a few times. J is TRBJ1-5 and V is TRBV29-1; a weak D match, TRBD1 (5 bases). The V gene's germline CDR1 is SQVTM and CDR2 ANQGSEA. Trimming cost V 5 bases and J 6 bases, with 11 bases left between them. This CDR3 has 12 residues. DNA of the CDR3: TGCAGCGTTCAGGGACCGGGTCAGCCCCAGCATTTT. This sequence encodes CSVQGPGQPQHF.

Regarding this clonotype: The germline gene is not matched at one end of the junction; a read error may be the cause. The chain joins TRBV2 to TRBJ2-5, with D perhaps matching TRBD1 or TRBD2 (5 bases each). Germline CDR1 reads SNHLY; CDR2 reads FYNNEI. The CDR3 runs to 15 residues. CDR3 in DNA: TGTGCCATCAGTCCCGGGACGGGCTCCTTCGAGACCCAGTACTTC. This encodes CAISPGTGSFETQYF.

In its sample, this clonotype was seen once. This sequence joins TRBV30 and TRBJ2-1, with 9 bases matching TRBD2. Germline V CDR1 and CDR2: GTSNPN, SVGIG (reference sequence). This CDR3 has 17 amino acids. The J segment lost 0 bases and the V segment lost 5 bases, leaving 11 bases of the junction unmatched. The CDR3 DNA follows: TGTGCCTGGGGAGGCTGGACTAGCGACTACTCCTACAATGAGCAGTTCTTC. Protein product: CAWGGWTSDYSYNEQFF. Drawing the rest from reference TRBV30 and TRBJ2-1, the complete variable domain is SQTIHQWPATLVQPVGSPLSLECTVEGTSNPNLYWYRQAAGRGLQLLFYSVGIGQISSEVPQNLSASRPQDRQFILSSKKLLLSDSGFYLCAWGGWTSDYSYNEQFFGPGTRLTVL.

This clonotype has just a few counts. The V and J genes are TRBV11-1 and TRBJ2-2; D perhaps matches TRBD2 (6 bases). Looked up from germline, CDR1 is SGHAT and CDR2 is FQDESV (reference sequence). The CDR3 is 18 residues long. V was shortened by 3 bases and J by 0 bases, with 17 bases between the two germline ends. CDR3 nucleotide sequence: TGTGCCAGCAGCTTCGCTGTACCGGGAGCCTCGAACACCGGGGAGCTGTTTTTT. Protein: CASSFAVPGASNTGELFF.

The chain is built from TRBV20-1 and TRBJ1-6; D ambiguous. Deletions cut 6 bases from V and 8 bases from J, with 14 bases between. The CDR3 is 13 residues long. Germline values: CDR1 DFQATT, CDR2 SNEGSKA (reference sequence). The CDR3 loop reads CSATMGSDSPLHF. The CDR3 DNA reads TGCAGTGCCACCATGGGTTCGGATTCACCCCTCCACTTT.